A selection of T cell receptor beta chains follows, all from one sample in a study of T-cell reconstitution after alpha-beta-depleted transplantation in children. TCRdb analysed the PCR reads with MiXCR anew, one entry per CDR3 protein. The repertoire consists of 550,000 to 600,000 distinct CDR3 sequences, with about 23% occurring once and the leading ten covering roughly 14%. Here the sequenced sample was PBMCs, mostly from graft donor cells, taken 360 days after TCRalphabeta/CD19-depleted stem cell transplant. The source of these receptors is a boy under two years old who had a stem cell transplant for acute myeloid leukemia, so the T cells may come from the graft donor. The CDR3 runs from the conserved cysteine through the conserved F or W. The order of the fields is V gene, J gene, CDR3 protein.

TRBV5-6	TRBJ2-7	CASSGGHTYEQYF
TRBV4-2	TRBJ1-4	CASSQSLVQGEKLFF
TRBV11-2	TRBJ2-5	CASSSVTTLETQYF
TRBV18	TRBJ2-5	CASSLRKGVGETQYF
TRBV6-1	TRBJ2-2	CASSPVWDTGELFF
TRBV25-1	TRBJ1-6	CASSELSPWKRSPLHF
TRBV12-3/TRBV12-4	TRBJ1-4	CASSLAGDTPKLFF
TRBV7-6	TRBJ2-4	CASSLRRDNPLKNIQYF
TRBV6-2/TRBV6-3	TRBJ2-7	CASRGTLEQYF
TRBV9	TRBJ2-2	CASNQEFGELFF
TRBV2	TRBJ1-2	CASSPNQGFLGGYTF
TRBV6-8	TRBJ2-5	CASSVAGQETQYF
TRBV6-5	TRBJ1-3	CASSYSVRGAGNTIYF
TRBV12-3/TRBV12-4	TRBJ1-1	CASIHGEVTEAFF
TRBV20-1	TRBJ2-4	CSARGYYGGAYGDNIQYF
TRBV7-2	TRBJ2-7	CASSLQSYEQYF
TRBV2	TRBJ2-5	CASTPTSGGTEETQYF
TRBV29-1	TRBJ2-5	CSLRDRPQETQYF
TRBV5-6	TRBJ2-5	CASSLHPRTQYF
TRBV12-3/TRBV12-4	TRBJ2-5	CASSQTHRGETQYF
TRBV19	TRBJ2-3	CASSALPGSSRTGTQYF
TRBV7-6	TRBJ2-5	CASSIRTEQETQYF
TRBV30	TRBJ1-2	CAWSANGYGYTF
TRBV11-1	TRBJ2-7	CASSLAADESYEQYF
TRBV12-3/TRBV12-4	TRBJ1-5	CASSWEGRSNQPQHF
TRBV6-5	TRBJ1-3	CASSRDLTSGNTIYF
TRBV6-5	TRBJ2-7	CASSIQGEYEQYF
TRBV5-1	TRBJ2-1	CASSFRPSGDSFYNEQFF
TRBV5-1	TRBJ2-1	CASSSTGVNEQFF
TRBV27	TRBJ2-6	CASSLSGAGANVLTF
TRBV18	TRBJ2-7	CASSPPQGDGYEQYF
TRBV13	TRBJ2-7	CASSFSSGHYEQYF
TRBV12-3/TRBV12-4	TRBJ1-5	CASSFSREDQPQHF
TRBV29-1	TRBJ1-1	CSVEDGQGGQGAEAFF
TRBV6-1	TRBJ1-4	CASSRGDGSTNEKLFF
TRBV20-1	TRBJ1-6	CSALIGQGNSPLHF
TRBV21-1	TRBJ2-7	CANSKHVRGEQYF
TRBV6-1	TRBJ2-7	CASSESVWGPYEQYF